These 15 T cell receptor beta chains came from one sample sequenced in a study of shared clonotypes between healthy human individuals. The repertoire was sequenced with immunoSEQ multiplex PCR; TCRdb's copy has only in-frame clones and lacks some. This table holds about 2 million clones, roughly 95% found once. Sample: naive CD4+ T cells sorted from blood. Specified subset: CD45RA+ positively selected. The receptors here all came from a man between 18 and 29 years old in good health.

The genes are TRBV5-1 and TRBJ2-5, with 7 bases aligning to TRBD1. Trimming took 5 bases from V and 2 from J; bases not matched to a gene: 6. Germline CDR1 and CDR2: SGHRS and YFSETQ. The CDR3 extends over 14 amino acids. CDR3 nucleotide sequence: TGCGCCAGCAGTCCCATGGACAGGCAAGAGACCCAGTACTTC. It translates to CASSPMDRQETQYF.

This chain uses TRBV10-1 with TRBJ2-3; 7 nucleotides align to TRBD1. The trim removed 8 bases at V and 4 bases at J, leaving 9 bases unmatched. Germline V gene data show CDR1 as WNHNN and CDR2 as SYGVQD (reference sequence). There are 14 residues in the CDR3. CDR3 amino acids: CASGTADYPDTQYF. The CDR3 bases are TGCGCCAGCGGGACAGCGGATTATCCAGATACGCAGTATTTT.

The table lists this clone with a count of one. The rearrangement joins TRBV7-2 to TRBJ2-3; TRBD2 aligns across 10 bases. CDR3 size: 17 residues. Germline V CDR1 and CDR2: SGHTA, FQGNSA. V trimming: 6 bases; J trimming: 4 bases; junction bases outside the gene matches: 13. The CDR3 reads CASRAGILAGVADTQYF. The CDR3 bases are TGTGCCAGCAGGGCAGGAATCCTAGCGGGGGTAGCAGATACGCAGTATTTT.

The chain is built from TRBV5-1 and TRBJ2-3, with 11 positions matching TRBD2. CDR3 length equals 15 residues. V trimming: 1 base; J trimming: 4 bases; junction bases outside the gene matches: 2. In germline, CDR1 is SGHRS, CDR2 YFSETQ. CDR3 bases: TGCGCCAGCAGCTTGACTAGCGGGAGTGCAGATACGCAGTATTTT. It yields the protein CASSLTSGSADTQYF.

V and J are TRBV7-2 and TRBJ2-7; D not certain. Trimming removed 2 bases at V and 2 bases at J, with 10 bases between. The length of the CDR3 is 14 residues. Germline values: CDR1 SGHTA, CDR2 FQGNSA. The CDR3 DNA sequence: TGTGCCAGCAGCTTATTAGGGCCCCCCTACGAGCAGTACTTC. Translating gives CASSLLGPPYEQYF.

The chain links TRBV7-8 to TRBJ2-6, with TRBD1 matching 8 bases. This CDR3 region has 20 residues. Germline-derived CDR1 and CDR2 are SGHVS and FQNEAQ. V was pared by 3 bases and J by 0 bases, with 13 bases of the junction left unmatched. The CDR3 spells CASSFLSTGQVGSGANVLTF. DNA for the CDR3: TGTGCCAGCAGCTTTTTAAGTACGGGACAGGTGGGCTCTGGGGCCAACGTCCTGACTTTC. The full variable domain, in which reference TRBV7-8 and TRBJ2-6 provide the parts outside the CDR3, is GAGVSQSPRYKVAKRGQDVALRCDPISGHVSLFWYQQALGQGPEFLTYFQNEAQLDKSGLPSDRFFAERPEGSVSTLKIQRTQQEDSAVYLCASSFLSTGQVGSGANVLTFGAGSRLTVL.

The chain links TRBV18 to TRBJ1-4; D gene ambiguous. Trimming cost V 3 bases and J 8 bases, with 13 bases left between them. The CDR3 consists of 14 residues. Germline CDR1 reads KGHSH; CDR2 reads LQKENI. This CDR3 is CASSPSQLGEKLFF. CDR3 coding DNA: TGTGCCAGCTCACCTTCGCAGTTGGGGGAAAAACTGTTTTTT.

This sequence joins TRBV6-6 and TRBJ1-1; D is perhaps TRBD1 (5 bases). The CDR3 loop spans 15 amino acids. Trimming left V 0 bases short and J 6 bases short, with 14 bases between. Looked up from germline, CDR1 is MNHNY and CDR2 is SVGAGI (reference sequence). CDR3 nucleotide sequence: TGTGCCAGCAGTTACTCGGGGCCCGACGGCGCTGAAGCTTTCTTT. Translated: CASSYSGPDGAEAFF.

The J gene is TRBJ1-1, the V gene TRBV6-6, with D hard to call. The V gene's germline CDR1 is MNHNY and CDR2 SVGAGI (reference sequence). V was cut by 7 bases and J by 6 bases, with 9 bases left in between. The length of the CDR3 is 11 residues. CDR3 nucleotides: TGTGCCAGCAAGCACCGGGCTGAAGCTTTCTTT. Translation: CASKHRAEAFF.

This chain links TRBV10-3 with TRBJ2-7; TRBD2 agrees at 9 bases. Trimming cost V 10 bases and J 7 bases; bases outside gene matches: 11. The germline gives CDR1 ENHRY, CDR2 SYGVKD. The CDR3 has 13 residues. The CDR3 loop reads CASTSGRAEEQYF. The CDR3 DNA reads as TGTGCCAGTACTAGCGGGCGAGCAGAAGAGCAGTACTTC.

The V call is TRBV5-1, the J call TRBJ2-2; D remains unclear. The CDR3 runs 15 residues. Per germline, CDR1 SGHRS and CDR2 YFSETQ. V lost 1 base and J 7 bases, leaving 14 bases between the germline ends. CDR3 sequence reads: CASSLTAIGIGELFF. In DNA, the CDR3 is TGCGCCAGCAGCTTGACCGCGATAGGGATCGGGGAGCTGTTTTTT.

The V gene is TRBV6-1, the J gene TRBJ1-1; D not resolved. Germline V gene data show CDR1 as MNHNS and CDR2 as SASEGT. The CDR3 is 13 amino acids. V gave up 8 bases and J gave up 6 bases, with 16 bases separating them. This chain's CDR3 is CASSLGSRAEAFF. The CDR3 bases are TGTGCCAGCTCACTCGGGTCTCGGGCTGAAGCTTTCTTT.

DNA of the CDR3: TGTGCCAGCAGCTTCGAGGGAGTAGCGGGAGGGTTGGAGACCCAGTACTTC. Its protein product is CASSFEGVAGGLETQYF. The V gene is TRBV7-2, the J gene TRBJ2-5; 11 nucleotides agree with TRBD2. V was clipped by 3 bases and J by 5 bases; unmatched bases: 11. Germline loops: CDR1 SGHTA, CDR2 FQGNSA. This CDR3 contains 17 residues.

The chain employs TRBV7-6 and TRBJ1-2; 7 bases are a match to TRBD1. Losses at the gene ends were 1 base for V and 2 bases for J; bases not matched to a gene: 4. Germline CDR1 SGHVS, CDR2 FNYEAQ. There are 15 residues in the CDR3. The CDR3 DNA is TGTGCCAGCAGCTTAGTTGCAGGGGGGAACTATGGCTACACCTTC. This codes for CASSLVAGGNYGYTF.

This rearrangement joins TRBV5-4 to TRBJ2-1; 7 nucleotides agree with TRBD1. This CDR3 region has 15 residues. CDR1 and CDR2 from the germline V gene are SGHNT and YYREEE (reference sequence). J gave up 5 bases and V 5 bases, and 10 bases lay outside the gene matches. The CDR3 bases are TGTGCCAGCAGACAGGACAGGCCCACCAACAATGAGCAGTTCTTC. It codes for CASRQDRPTNNEQFF.